This T cell receptor (beta chain) was sequenced in a study of blood T cell repertoires in COVID-19. Clones were read by immunoSEQ multiplex PCR, and TCRdb kept only the in-frame ones, dropping some. In the table there are 200,000 or so clones, about 85% of which are singletons. The specimen sequenced was peripheral blood. The TCR originated in a human donor in a cohort sampled during active COVID-19.

DNA of the CDR3: TGTGCCAGCAGACTAGCGGGAGGGCTTGTAGGCAATGAGCAGTTCTTC. Translating gives CASRLAGGLVGNEQFF. This chain connects TRBV28 to TRBJ2-1; 13 bases match TRBD2. Looked up from germline, CDR1 is MDHEN and CDR2 is SYDVKM. The CDR3 contains 16 residues. V gave up 6 bases and J gave up 6 bases; unmatched junction bases: 8.